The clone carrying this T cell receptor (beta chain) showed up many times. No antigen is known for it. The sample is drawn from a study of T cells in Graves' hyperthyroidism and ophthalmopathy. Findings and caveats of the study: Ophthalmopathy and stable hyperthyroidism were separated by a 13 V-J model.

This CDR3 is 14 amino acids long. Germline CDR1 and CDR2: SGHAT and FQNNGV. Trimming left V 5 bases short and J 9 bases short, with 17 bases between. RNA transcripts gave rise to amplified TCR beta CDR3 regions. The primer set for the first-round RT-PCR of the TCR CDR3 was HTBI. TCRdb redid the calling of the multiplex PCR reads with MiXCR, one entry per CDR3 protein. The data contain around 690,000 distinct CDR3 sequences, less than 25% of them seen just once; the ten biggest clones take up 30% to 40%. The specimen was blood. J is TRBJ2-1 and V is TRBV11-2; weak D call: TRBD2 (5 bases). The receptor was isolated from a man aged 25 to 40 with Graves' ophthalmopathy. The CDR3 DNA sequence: TGTGCCAGCAGCCCACCGTCGGAGGAAAGTGAGCAGTTCTTC. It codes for CASSPPSEESEQFF.